These 21 T cell receptor beta chains were sequenced from one sample in a study of cytomegalovirus exposure and HLA in healthy donors. 60 Vbeta and 13 Jbeta primers were used in PCR. Profiling relied on immunoSEQ multiplex PCR, and the TCRdb table lists in-frame clones only, not all of them. There are about 190,000 clones in the sample; about an eighth occur only once, and about 7.8% lies in the top ten. The sequenced sample consisted of PBMCs. Receptors were obtained from a man in his forties or fifties in good health and CMV-seropositive.

This clone was seen more than once but under ten times. The chain carries TRBV5-4 and TRBJ2-2; D perhaps matches TRBD1 (5 bases). V lost 0 bases and J lost 4, with 13 bases in between. CDR1 is SGHNT and CDR2 is YYREEE in the germline V gene (reference sequence). The CDR3 is made up of 16 amino acids. The CDR3 sequence is CASSLGSRASTGELFF. The CDR3, as DNA: TGTGCCAGCAGCTTGGGGTCCAGGGCAAGCACCGGGGAGCTGTTTTTT.

This clone has more than one count but fewer than ten. Within the sample, other DNA sequences also encode this same CDR3. The chain has TRBV5-4 and TRBJ1-1; D possibly corresponds to TRBD1 (6 bases). CDR3 length: 13 amino acids. V lost 4 bases to trimming and J lost 6 bases, with 13 bases between them. CDR1 is SGHNT, CDR2 YYREEE, per germline (reference sequence). CDR3 sequence: CASSPRQEAEAFF. DNA for the CDR3: TGTGCCAGCAGCCCTCGACAGGAGGCTGAAGCTTTCTTT.

This clone was seen a few times. The genes are TRBV4-1 and TRBJ1-2; D is ambiguous. There are 15 residues in the CDR3. With 2 bases removed from V and 5 bases from J, the gap between germline ends came to 15 bases. The V gene's germline CDR1 is MGHRA and CDR2 YSYEKL. The CDR3, as DNA: TGCGCCAGCAGCCAACTACCAACAGAAACGTATGGCTACACCTTC. It is translated as CASSQLPTETYGYTF.

This clone was seen only a few times. The rearrangement joins TRBV6-5 to TRBJ1-1; 9 bases match TRBD1. CDR1 and CDR2 (germline): MNHEY, SVGAGI. V shed 4 bases, J shed 1 base, and the junction held 4 bases outside the gene matches. The CDR3 length is 15 residues. The CDR3 DNA is TGTGCCAGCAGTTTCACAGGGGGCGCGAACACTGAAGCTTTCTTT. This encodes CASSFTGGANTEAFF.

This clone was observed a few times. V usage is TRBV10-1 and J usage is TRBJ1-1; unclear D gene. The CDR3 length is 13 residues. Germline lookup yields CDR1 WNHNN and CDR2 SYGVQD (reference sequence). The V and J ends lost 7 bases and 1 base respectively, with 10 bases between them. The CDR3 region is CASMGGPNTEAFF. Written as DNA, the CDR3 is TGCGCCAGCATGGGAGGTCCGAACACTGAAGCTTTCTTT.

Comments on this clone: The identical CDR3 is also encoded by other nucleotide sequences in the sample. The chain is built from TRBV9 and TRBJ2-3; possibly TRBD1 for D (6 bases). V lost 1 base and J lost 3, with 12 bases in between. Germline lookup yields CDR1 SGDLS and CDR2 YYNGEE. CDR3 length: 15 residues. In nucleotides, the CDR3 is TGTGCCAGCAGCGTAAGGTCAGGGGAGACAGATACGCAGTATTTT. Protein: CASSVRSGETDTQYF.

The gene calls are TRBV6-5 and TRBJ1-2, with a tentative D call TRBD1 (6 bases). The CDR3 extends over 13 amino acids. V lost 6 bases and J 2 bases, leaving 10 bases between the germline ends. The germline gives CDR1 MNHEY, CDR2 SVGAGI. CDR3 sequence: CASRLGQNYGYTF. In DNA form, the CDR3 reads TGTGCCAGCAGGCTTGGACAGAACTATGGCTACACCTTC.

This clone was observed a few times. This rearrangement joins TRBV19 to TRBJ1-6, with TRBD1 matching 7 bases. V lost 6 bases to trimming and J lost 9 bases; unmatched junction nucleotides: 8. Germline lookup yields CDR1 LNHDA and CDR2 SQIVND (reference sequence). The CDR3 is 14 residues long. The CDR3 is CASRPGTEFSPLHF. The CDR3 nucleotides are TGTGCCAGTAGGCCCGGGACAGAATTTTCACCCCTCCACTTT.

This chain joins TRBV7-3 and TRBJ2-1; possible D gene TRBD2, 5 bases. CDR3 size: 16 residues. The germline CDR1 and CDR2 sequences are SGHTA and FQGTGA. The V end was cut by 4 bases, the J end by 8 bases, with 21 bases between. The DNA of the CDR3 is TGTGCCAGCAGCTCTATGGGCCGAGGGTCTACACATGAGCAGTTCTTC. Its translation is CASSSMGRGSTHEQFF.

This clone was seen a handful of times. V is TRBV27 and J is TRBJ1-6, with D possibly being TRBD1 (5 bases). V lost 2 bases and J 3 bases, leaving 8 bases between the germline ends. Germline V gene data show CDR1 as MNHEY and CDR2 as SMNVEV (reference sequence). The CDR3 consists of 15 residues. The CDR3 DNA reads as TGTGCCAGCAGTTTAAGACAGTTCTATAATTCACCCCTCCACTTT. Translation gives CASSLRQFYNSPLHF.

This chain uses TRBV5-1 with TRBJ2-5; D call uncertain. The CDR3 totals 14 residues. Germline CDR1 is SGHRS and CDR2 is YFSETQ. V was shortened by 1 base and J by 1 base, with 8 bases between the two germline ends. DNA of the CDR3: TGCGCCAGCAGCTTGTTGGCGGCCCAAGAGACCCAGTACTTC. Protein: CASSLLAAQETQYF.

The rearrangement joins TRBV30 to TRBJ1-2; TRBD1 matches 9 bases. The V gene's germline CDR1 is GTSNPN and CDR2 SVGIG (reference sequence). This CDR3 comprises 13 residues. The trim removed 3 bases at V and 6 bases at J, leaving 5 bases unmatched. This chain's CDR3 is CAWSKGQGDGYTF. The CDR3 coding sequence is TGTGCCTGGAGCAAGGGACAGGGCGATGGCTACACCTTC.

The table lists this clone with a few counts. This chain joins TRBV7-2 and TRBJ2-5; the D is unclear. Per germline, CDR1 SGHTA and CDR2 FQGNSA. The CDR3 consists of 12 residues. The V end lost 4 bases, the J end lost 5 bases, and 8 bases lay between the germline ends. The CDR3 nucleotides are TGTGCCAGCAGCTCAATTCGGGAGACCCAGTACTTC. Protein sequence: CASSSIRETQYF.

This chain connects TRBV7-6 to TRBJ1-4; 8 nucleotides align to TRBD1. V was pared by 5 bases and J by 7 bases, with 9 bases of the junction left unmatched. The CDR3 spans 15 residues. Germline V gene lookup returns CDR1 SGHVS and CDR2 FNYEAQ. The CDR3 nucleotides read TGTGCCAGCAGCCGGAGACAGGGGACCTCTGAAAAACTGTTTTTT. Residues: CASSRRQGTSEKLFF.

This clone was detected a few times. This chain uses TRBV5-6 with TRBJ1-2, with D tentatively TRBD1 (5 bases). V lost 3 bases and J lost 8, with 14 bases in between. The CDR3 totals 13 residues. Per the germline V gene, CDR1 is SGHDT and CDR2 is YYEEEE. The CDR3 spells CASSSWGVDGYTF. For the CDR3, the DNA is TGTGCCAGCAGCTCGTGGGGGGTTGACGGCTACACCTTC. The full variable domain, completed using reference TRBV5-6 and TRBJ1-2, is DAGVTQSPTHLIKTRGQQVTLRCSPKSGHDTVSWYQQALGQGPQFIFQYYEEEERQRGNFPDRFSGHQFPNYSSELNVNALLLGDSALYLCASSSWGVDGYTFGSGTRLTVV.

J is TRBJ2-1 and V is TRBV9; 7 positions match TRBD2. Germline trimming cut 3 bases from V and 6 bases from J; bases unmatched to any gene: 12. The CDR3 has 16 amino acids. The germline CDR1 and CDR2 sequences are SGDLS and YYNGEE. DNA for the CDR3: TGTGCCAGCAGCGCCGTCGTAGCGGGTCATCCCAATGAGCAGTTCTTC. This codes for CASSAVVAGHPNEQFF.

In this sample, this clone turned up a few times. The chain links TRBV7-9 to TRBJ2-7, with D perhaps TRBD1 (5 bases). Germline assignment: CDR1 SEHNR and CDR2 FQNEAQ (reference sequence). Trimming took off 2 bases at V and 6 bases at J, with 11 bases between the two ends. The CDR3 sequence is 13 residues long. In DNA form, the CDR3 reads TGTGCCAGCAGCTTAACACAGGAAACCGAGCAGTACGTC. Amino acids: CASSLTQETEQYV.

The chain uses TRBV7-3 and TRBJ2-3; a weak D match, TRBD2 (6 bases). CDR3 size: 16 residues. V lost 5 bases and J 4 bases, leaving 19 bases between the germline ends. Germline CDR1 and CDR2: SGHTA and FQGTGA. The CDR3 here is CASSQGPRGRPDTQYF. Written as DNA, the CDR3 is TGTGCCAGCAGCCAAGGACCCCGTGGGAGGCCAGATACGCAGTATTTT.

The V call is TRBV5-6, the J call TRBJ2-1; TRBD2 matches 8 bases. CDR1 is SGHDT, CDR2 YYEEEE, per germline. V shed 1 base, J shed 9 bases, and the junction held 12 bases outside the gene matches. The CDR3 is made up of 16 amino acids. The CDR3 loop reads CASSLRSTGGFGEQFF. DNA of the CDR3: TGTGCCAGCAGCTTGAGGTCTACGGGGGGGTTCGGTGAGCAGTTCTTC.

This clone showed up just a few times. The chain joins TRBV18 to TRBJ1-4, with D tentatively TRBD1 (6 bases). Looked up from germline, CDR1 is KGHSH and CDR2 is LQKENI. There are 14 residues in the CDR3. The V end was cut by 3 bases, the J end by 5 bases, with 10 bases between. For the CDR3, the DNA is TGTGCCAGCTCACCTCTCCAGGGGAATGAAAAACTGTTTTTT. Translating it yields CASSPLQGNEKLFF.

This clone was observed a few times. The chain carries TRBV19 and TRBJ1-5; 9 bases fit TRBD1. CDR1 and CDR2 (germline): LNHDA, SQIVND (reference sequence). The CDR3 length is 16 residues. V lost 3 bases and J lost 1; bases outside the gene matches: 4. The CDR3 sequence is CASSMGQGISNQPQHF. The CDR3 DNA follows: TGTGCCAGTAGTATGGGACAGGGCATCAGCAATCAGCCCCAGCATTTT.